The T cell receptor beta chain under discussion was sequenced for a study of vaccination effects on CD4 cells after COVID-19. After expansion with viral peptide pools in the ViraFEST assay, antigen-specific CD4+ T cells were sequenced. CD4+ T cells were isolated after roughly nine days of culture. BNT162b2 vaccine or mRNA-1273 vaccine was given to participants in two doses. Sequencing was performed with immunoSEQ multiplex PCR; in TCRdb, only in-frame clones are kept and a portion is missing. Among 27,000 or so clones listed, about four fifths were seen once. About this clone: Antigen specificity is unknown.

Study results and limitations: Substantial clonal contraction characterized both infection- and vaccine-induced clones late after vaccination.

The receptor was derived from a human donor who received a COVID-19 vaccine. Some clones in this sample may be carry-over from other donors' samples. This material consisted of CD4+ T cells from PBMCs cultured with HCoV-NL63 spike peptides, taken after COVID-19 vaccination.

CDR3 in DNA: TGTGCCAGCTCACGGACTAGGTTAGGGAATGAGCAGTTCTTC. Amino acids: CASSRTRLGNEQFF. The rearrangement joins TRBV18 to TRBJ2-1; 7 nucleotides align to TRBD2. This CDR3 has 14 amino acids. The ends lost 4 bases at V and 7 bases at J; junction bases unmatched: 7. CDR1 is KGHSH and CDR2 is LQKENI in the germline V gene.